This TCR beta chain was identified during a study of T cell responses to AZD1222 COVID-19 vaccine. Study context: Some second doses came at about 4 weeks and others at about 12 weeks; these were pooled.

The repertoire was sequenced with immunoSEQ multiplex PCR; TCRdb's copy has only in-frame clones and lacks some. Of 67,000 or so clones in the sample, around 83% were seen once. This CDR3 has 14 amino acids. Germline V gene data show CDR1 as MDHEN and CDR2 as SYDVKM. Deletions cut 9 bases from V and 7 bases from J, with 22 bases between. The source is an adult in good health. The sample in question was peripheral blood, obtained on day 0 of AZD1222 vaccination. The chain joins TRBV28 to TRBJ2-7; a weak D match, TRBD2 (5 bases). The CDR3, as DNA: TGTGCCAGTTTCCCTGGGCTCCCTACGGGGGAGCAGTACTTC. Its translation is CASFPGLPTGEQYF.